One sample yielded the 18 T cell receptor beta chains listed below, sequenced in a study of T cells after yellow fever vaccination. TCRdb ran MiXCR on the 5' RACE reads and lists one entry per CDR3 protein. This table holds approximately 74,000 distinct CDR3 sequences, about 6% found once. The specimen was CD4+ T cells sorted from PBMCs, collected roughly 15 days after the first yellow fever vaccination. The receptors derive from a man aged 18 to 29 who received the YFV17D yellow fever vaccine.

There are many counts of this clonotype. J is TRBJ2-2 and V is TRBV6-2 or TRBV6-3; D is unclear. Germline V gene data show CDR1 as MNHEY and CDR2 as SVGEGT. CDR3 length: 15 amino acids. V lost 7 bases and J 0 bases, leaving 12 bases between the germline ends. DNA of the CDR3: TGTGCCAGCACGGACGCCCTGCCGAACACCGGGGAGCTGTTTTTT. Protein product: CASTDALPNTGELFF.

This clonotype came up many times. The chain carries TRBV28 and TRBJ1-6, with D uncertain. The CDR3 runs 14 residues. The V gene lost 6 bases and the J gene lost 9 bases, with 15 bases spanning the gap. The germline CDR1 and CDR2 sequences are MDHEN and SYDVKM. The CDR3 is CASSSHGVGSPLHF. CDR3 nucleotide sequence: TGTGCCAGCAGCAGCCACGGGGTTGGTTCACCCCTCCACTTT.

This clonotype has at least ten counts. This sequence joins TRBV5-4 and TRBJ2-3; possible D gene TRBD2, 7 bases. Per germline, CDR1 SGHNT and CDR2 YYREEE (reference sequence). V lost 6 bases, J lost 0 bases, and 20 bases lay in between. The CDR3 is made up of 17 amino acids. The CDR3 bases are TGTGCCAGCACAACCCCCTCGGGGGGCGGAAGCACAGATACGCAGTATTTT. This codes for CASTTPSGGGSTDTQYF. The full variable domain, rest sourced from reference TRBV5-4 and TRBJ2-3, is ETGVTQSPTHLIKTRGQQVTLRCSSQSGHNTVSWYQQALGQGPQFIFQYYREEENGRGNFPPRFSGLQFPNYSSELNVNALELDDSALYLCASTTPSGGGSTDTQYFGPGTRLTVL.

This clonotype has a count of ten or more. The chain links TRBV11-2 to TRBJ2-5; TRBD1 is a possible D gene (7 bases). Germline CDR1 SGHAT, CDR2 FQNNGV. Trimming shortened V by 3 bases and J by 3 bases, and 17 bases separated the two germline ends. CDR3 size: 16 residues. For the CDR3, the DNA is TGTGCCAGCAGCTTTTTAGGAGGGGGCCTTAAAGAGACCCAGTACTTC. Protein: CASSFLGGGLKETQYF.

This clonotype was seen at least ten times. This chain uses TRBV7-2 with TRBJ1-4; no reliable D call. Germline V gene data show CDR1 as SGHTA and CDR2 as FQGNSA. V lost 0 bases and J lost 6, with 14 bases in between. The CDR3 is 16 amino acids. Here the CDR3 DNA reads TGTGCCAGCAGCTTAGCGCGGCCGGGAGGGTATGAAAAACTGTTTTTT. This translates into CASSLARPGGYEKLFF.

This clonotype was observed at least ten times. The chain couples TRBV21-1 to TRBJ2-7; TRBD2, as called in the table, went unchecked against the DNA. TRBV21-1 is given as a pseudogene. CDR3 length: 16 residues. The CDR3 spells CASSRPGLATDYEQYF. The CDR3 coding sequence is TGTGCCAGCAGCAGGCCGGGACTAGCGACGGACTACGAGCAGTACTTC.

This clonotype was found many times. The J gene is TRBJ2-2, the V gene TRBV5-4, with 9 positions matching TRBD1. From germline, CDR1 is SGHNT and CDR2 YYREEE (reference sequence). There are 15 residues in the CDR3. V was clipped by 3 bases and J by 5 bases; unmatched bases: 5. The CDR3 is CASSSGTGQTGELFF. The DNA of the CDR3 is TGTGCCAGCAGCTCCGGGACAGGGCAAACCGGGGAGCTGTTTTTT.

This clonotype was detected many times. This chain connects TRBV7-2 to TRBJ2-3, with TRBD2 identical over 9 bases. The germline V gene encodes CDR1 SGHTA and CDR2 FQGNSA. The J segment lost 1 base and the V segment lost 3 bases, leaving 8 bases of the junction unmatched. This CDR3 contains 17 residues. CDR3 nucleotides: TGTGCCAGCAGCTTCCCCCTAGCGGGACCTCGCACAGATACGCAGTATTTT. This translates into CASSFPLAGPRTDTQYF.

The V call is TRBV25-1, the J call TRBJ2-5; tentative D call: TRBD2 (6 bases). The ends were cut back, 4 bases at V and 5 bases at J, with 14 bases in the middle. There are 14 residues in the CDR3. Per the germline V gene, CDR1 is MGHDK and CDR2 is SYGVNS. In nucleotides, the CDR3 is TGTGCCAGCAGTGGTCAGACGGGGGAGGAGACCCAGTACTTC. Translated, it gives CASSGQTGEETQYF.

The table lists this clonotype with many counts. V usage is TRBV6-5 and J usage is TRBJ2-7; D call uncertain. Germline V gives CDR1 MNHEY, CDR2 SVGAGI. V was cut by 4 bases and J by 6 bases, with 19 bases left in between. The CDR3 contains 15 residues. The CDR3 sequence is CASSSGRGRSIEQYF. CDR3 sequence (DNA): TGTGCCAGCAGTTCGGGCCGAGGACGGTCTATCGAGCAGTACTTC.

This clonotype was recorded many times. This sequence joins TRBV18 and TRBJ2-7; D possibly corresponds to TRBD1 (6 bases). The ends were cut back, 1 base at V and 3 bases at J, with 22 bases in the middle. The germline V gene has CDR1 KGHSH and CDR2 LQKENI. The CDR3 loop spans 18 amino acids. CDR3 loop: CASSPRPGLTGSDYEQYF. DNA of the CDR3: TGTGCCAGCTCACCACGCCCTGGCCTTACAGGGTCCGACTACGAGCAGTACTTC.

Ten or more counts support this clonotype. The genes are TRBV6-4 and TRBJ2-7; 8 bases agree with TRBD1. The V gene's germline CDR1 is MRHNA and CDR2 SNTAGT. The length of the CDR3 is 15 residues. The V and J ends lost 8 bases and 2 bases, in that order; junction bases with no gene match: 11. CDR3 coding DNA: TGTGCCAGCCCCGGACAGGGAAAGTTCACCTACGAGCAGTACTTC. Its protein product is CASPGQGKFTYEQYF.

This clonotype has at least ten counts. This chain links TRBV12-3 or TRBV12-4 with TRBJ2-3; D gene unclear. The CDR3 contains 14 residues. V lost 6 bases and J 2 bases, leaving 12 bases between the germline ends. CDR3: CASRLSSVTDTQYF. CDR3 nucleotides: TGTGCCAGCAGGCTAAGTAGTGTCACAGATACGCAGTATTTT.

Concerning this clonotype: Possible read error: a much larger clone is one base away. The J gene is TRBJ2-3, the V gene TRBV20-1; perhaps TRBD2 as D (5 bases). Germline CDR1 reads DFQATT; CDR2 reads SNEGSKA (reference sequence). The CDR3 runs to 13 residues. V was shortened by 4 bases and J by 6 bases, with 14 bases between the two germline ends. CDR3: CSAMGGPCDTQYF. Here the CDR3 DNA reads TGCAGTGCTATGGGCGGGCCGTGTGATACGCAGTATTTT.

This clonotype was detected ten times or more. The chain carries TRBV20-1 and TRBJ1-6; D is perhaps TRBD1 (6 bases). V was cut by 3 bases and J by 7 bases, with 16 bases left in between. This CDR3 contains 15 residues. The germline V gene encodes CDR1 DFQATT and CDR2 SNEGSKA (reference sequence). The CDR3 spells CSARVPGDKNSPLHF. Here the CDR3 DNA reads TGCAGTGCTAGGGTCCCAGGGGACAAAAATTCACCCCTCCACTTT.

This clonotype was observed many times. CDR3 amino acids: CASSAGQPTGELFF. The CDR3 DNA reads as TGCGCCAGCAGCGCCGGACAGCCCACCGGGGAGCTGTTTTTT. The chain has TRBV5-1 and TRBJ2-2; D perhaps matches TRBD1 (6 bases). Trimming took 4 bases from V and 4 from J, leaving 11 bases between them. The CDR3 is 14 residues long. The germline CDR1 and CDR2 sequences are SGHRS and YFSETQ.

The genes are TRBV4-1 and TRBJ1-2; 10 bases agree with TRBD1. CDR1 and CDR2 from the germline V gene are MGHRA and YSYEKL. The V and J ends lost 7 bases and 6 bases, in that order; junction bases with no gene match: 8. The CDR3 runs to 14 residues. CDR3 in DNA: TGCGCCAGCAAACCCCTCGGACAGGGGGATGGCTACACCTTC. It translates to CASKPLGQGDGYTF.

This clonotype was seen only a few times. CDR3 nucleotides: TGTGCCAGCAGCCTTTCCGGGACAGGGCGCGGGGAGCTGTTTTTT. Encoded protein: CASSLSGTGRGELFF. The J gene is TRBJ2-2, the V gene TRBV3-1; 9 bases agree with TRBD1. There are 15 residues in the CDR3. From germline, CDR1 is LGHDT and CDR2 YNNKEL (reference sequence). J gave up 7 bases and V 4 bases, and 7 bases lay outside the gene matches. The full variable domain, rest sourced from reference TRBV3-1 and TRBJ2-2, is DTAVSQTPKYLVTQMGNDKSIKCEQNLGHDTMYWYKQDSKKFLKIMFSYNNKELIINETVPNRFSPKSPDKAHLNLHINSLELGDSAVYFCASSLSGTGRGELFFGEGSRLTVL.